Listed below are T cell receptor beta chains from one sample, sequenced in a study of blood T cell repertoires in COVID-19. Method: immunoSEQ multiplex PCR; TCRdb's copy keeps in-frame clones and lacks some. The sample contains under 150,000 clones, about four fifths of which appear only once. The sample consisted of peripheral blood. The receptor set was obtained from a man between 60 and 70 years old with acute or convalescent COVID-19. The CDR3 runs from the conserved cysteine through the conserved F or W. A D gene is named only where the DNA matches it firmly. Clone size is shown for a subset of rows, as once, few, many or a class of expanded clone.

J,D,V,length,size,DNA,CDR3
TRBJ2-2,TRBD1,TRBV5-1,14,-,TGCGCCAGCAGCGCCGGGACAGTCACCGGGGAGCTGTTTTTT,CASSAGTVTGELFF
TRBJ1-3,TRBD1,TRBV3-1/TRBV3-2,15,-,TGTGCCAGCAAGGAGGACAGGGCGGGAGGAAACACCATATATTTT,CASKEDRAGGNTIYF
TRBJ2-6,-,TRBV27,15,-,TGTGCCAGCAGTCCCCTGTTCTCTGGGGCCAACGTCCTGACTTTC,CASSPLFSGANVLTF
TRBJ1-5,-,TRBV19,15,-,TGTGCCAGTAGTCAAGGGACAAATACTAATCAGCCCCAGCATTTT,CASSQGTNTNQPQHF
TRBJ2-5,-,TRBV10-3,15,-,TGTGCCATCAGTGCTTCGAGGGGGATCGGTGAGACCCAGTACTTC,CAISASRGIGETQYF
TRBJ2-7,TRBD1,TRBV5-4,16,-,TGTGCCAGCAGCCTGAGGCTACAGGGGTTCTCCTACGAGCAGTACTTC,CASSLRLQGFSYEQYF
TRBJ2-5,-,TRBV5-6,13,-,TGTGCCAGCAGTGTAACAGGGCAAGAGACCCAGTACTTC,CASSVTGQETQYF
TRBJ1-6,TRBD1,TRBV2,15,-,TGTGCCAGCAGGGGGACAGGGGCCTATAATTCACCCCTCCACTTT,CASRGTGAYNSPLHF
TRBJ2-7,-,TRBV20-1,11,once,TGCAGTGCTATAGGTAGAGGTGAGCAGTACTTC,CSAIGRGEQYF
TRBJ2-5,TRBD2,TRBV5-5,15,-,TGTGCCAGCAGCTCCGGGACTAGCGGCCAAGAGACCCAGTACTTC,CASSSGTSGQETQYF
TRBJ1-4,-,TRBV6-5,12,-,TGTGCCAGCAGAGGACTAGGCAGGTTGATGTTTTTT,CASRGLGRLMFF
TRBJ1-2,TRBD1,TRBV4-2,17,-,TGTGCCAGCAGCCAAGCAGGGGGCGAACGAGCTAACTATGGCTACACCTTC,CASSQAGGERANYGYTF
TRBJ2-1,TRBD2,TRBV7-9,15,-,TGTGCCAGCAGCAGAGGGACTAGCGGGGCGGTTGAGCAGTTCTTC,CASSRGTSGAVEQFF
TRBJ1-6,-,TRBV27,13,-,TGTGCCAGCAGTCCTATATTTAATTCACCCCTCCACTTT,CASSPIFNSPLHF
TRBJ1-2,TRBD1,TRBV2,14,once,TGTGCCAGCAGTAAAGGACAGGGGGCTTATGGCTACACCTTC,CASSKGQGAYGYTF
TRBJ1-6,TRBD1,TRBV18,12,-,TGTGCCAGCTCGCGACAGGGGTCACCCCTCCACTTT,CASSRQGSPLHF
TRBJ2-2,TRBD1,TRBV19,15,-,TGTGCCAGTAGTATAGGGACAGGTAACACCGGGGAGCTGTTTTTT,CASSIGTGNTGELFF
TRBJ2-2,-,TRBV7-9,13,once,TGTGCCAGCAGCTTGTCAGGGGCCGGGGAGCTGTTTTTT,CASSLSGAGELFF
TRBJ1-6,-,TRBV30,16,-,TGTGCCTGGAGGGTCCCAGCGGAGTCCTATAATTCACCCCTCCACTTT,CAWRVPAESYNSPLHF
TRBJ1-4,-,TRBV7-9,15,-,TGTGCCAGCAGCCCGAGACTTGCCCAAAATGAAAAACTGTTTTTT,CASSPRLAQNEKLFF
TRBJ2-3,-,TRBV19,15,-,TGTGCCAGTAGAGGGGTGGCAGGGAGCACAGATACGCAGTATTTT,CASRGVAGSTDTQYF
TRBJ1-3,-,TRBV19,17,-,TGTGCCAGTAGTATCTCCCCGGCGGGGAGCTCTGGAAACACCATATATTTT,CASSISPAGSSGNTIYF
TRBJ2-7,-,TRBV5-1,16,-,TGCGCCAGCAGCCCAGGGGCACAGCAGTCTTACTACGAGCAGTACTTC,CASSPGAQQSYYEQYF
TRBJ2-5,-,TRBV9,13,few,TGTGGCAGGCGTTCGGGAGTTTGGGAGACCCAGTACTTC,CGRRSGVWETQYF
TRBJ1-4,-,TRBV28,15,-,TGTGCCAGCAGGTTAGCCAGGGGTGCTAATGAAAAACTGTTTTTT,CASRLARGANEKLFF
TRBJ1-2,-,TRBV5-1,12,-,TGCGCCAGCAGCTCAAATAACTATGGCTACACCTTC,CASSSNNYGYTF